Below, 15 T cell receptor beta chains from the same sample are listed, as sequenced in a study of CD8 T cells in ankylosing spondylitis. In TCRdb, the 5' RACE reads were re-called with MiXCR into one record per CDR3 protein. The table includes roughly 250,000 distinct CDR3 sequences, over 9.5% detected once. Specimen: blood, either unsorted or a sorted T cell fraction (not recorded which). These receptors were collected from a male donor with ankylosing spondylitis or in good health (not recorded which).

This clonotype was detected ten times or more. V and J are TRBV6-4 and TRBJ1-2; D gene uncertain. Trimming shortened V by 0 bases and J by 10 bases, and 9 bases separated the two germline ends. CDR1 MRHNA and CDR2 SNTAGT come from the germline V gene. The CDR3 sequence is 12 residues long. In DNA form, the CDR3 reads TGTGCCAGCAGTGACTCGGGCAGAACCTACACCTTC. Amino acids: CASSDSGRTYTF.

In the case of this clonotype: A much larger clone differs from this one at a single base, so this may be a read error. The rearrangement links TRBV30 to TRBJ2-7; D may be TRBD1 or TRBD2 (5 bases each). This CDR3 is 16 amino acids long. Germline CDR1 reads GTSNPN; CDR2 reads SVGIG (reference sequence). The CDR3 DNA reads as TGTGCCGGGAGTGTAGCCGAGGGGCTAGGCTCCTACGAGCAGTACTTC. Its protein product is CAGSVAEGLGSYEQYF. The full variable domain, in which reference TRBV30 and TRBJ2-7 provide the parts outside the CDR3, is SQTIHQWPATLVQPVGSPLSLECTVEGTSNPNLYWYRQAAGRGLQLLFYSVGIGQISSEVPQNLSASRPQDRQFILSSKKLLLSDSGFYLCAGSVAEGLGSYEQYFGPGTRLTVT.

J is TRBJ2-2 and V is TRBV30, with no clear D. Between the trimmed V and J ends, which lost 1 base and 6 bases, there was a span of 15 bases. Germline V CDR1 and CDR2: GTSNPN, SVGIG (reference sequence). CDR3 length equals 15 residues. In nucleotides, the CDR3 is TGTGCCTGGAGTGCCTCGGTTCAAAGGGCCGGGGAGCTGTTTTTT. It is translated as CAWSASVQRAGELFF.

The CDR3 region is CASSPIKGRGSTDTQYF. In nucleotides, the CDR3 is TGCGCCAGCAGCCCTATCAAGGGGCGGGGAAGCACAGATACGCAGTATTTT. The rearrangement joins TRBV4-1 to TRBJ2-3, with D possibly TRBD2 on 6 matching bases. The CDR3 extends over 17 amino acids. With 4 bases removed from V and 0 bases from J, the gap between germline ends came to 17 bases. Germline CDR1 reads MGHRA; CDR2 reads YSYEKL.

The rearrangement links TRBV2 to TRBJ2-3; D may correspond to TRBD1 or TRBD2 (5 bases each). The CDR3 is 16 amino acids. Per germline, CDR1 SNHLY and CDR2 FYNNEI. The V and J ends lost 7 bases and 3 bases respectively, with 20 bases between them. In DNA, the CDR3 is TGTGCCAGCACCACAAATTCCGGGACCGAGACAGATACGCAGTATTTT. Translating it yields CASTTNSGTETDTQYF.

As for this clonotype: A much larger clone is a single base away; this may be a read error. The rearrangement joins TRBV2 to TRBJ2-7, with 11 nucleotides matching TRBD2. The length of the CDR3 is 16 residues. The germline CDR1 and CDR2 sequences are SNHLY and FYNNEI. The CDR3 loop reads CASTEQASGRIYEQYF. For the CDR3, the DNA is TGTGCCAGCACTGAACAGGCTAGCGGGAGGATCTACGAGCAGTACTTC.

The sample holds many counts of this clonotype. The chain joins TRBV19 to TRBJ2-4; D might be TRBD1 (6 bases). V was trimmed by 6 bases and J by 2 bases, leaving 11 bases between them. Germline CDR1 LNHDA, CDR2 SQIVND (reference sequence). This CDR3 contains 14 residues. In DNA, the CDR3 is TGTGCCAGTAGCCCCACAGGGTCCAAAAACATTCAGTACTTC. Encoded protein: CASSPTGSKNIQYF. The variable domain in full, with the rest retrieved from reference TRBV19 and TRBJ2-4, is DGGITQSPKYLFRKEGQNVTLSCEQNLNHDAMYWYRQDPGQGLRLIYYSQIVNDFQKGDIAEGYSVSREKKESFPLTVTSAQKNPTAFYLCASSPTGSKNIQYFGAGTRLSVL.

Ten or more counts support this clonotype. V gene TRBV4-1 combines with J gene TRBJ1-4; a possible D gene is TRBD1 (6 bases). Deletions cut 0 bases from V and 7 bases from J, with 9 bases between. In germline, CDR1 is MGHRA, CDR2 YSYEKL. The CDR3 contains 14 residues. CDR3 sequence reads: CASSQDRGVEKLFF. CDR3 DNA sequence: TGCGCCAGCAGCCAAGACAGGGGTGTTGAAAAACTGTTTTTT.

This clonotype was counted many times. The chain recombines TRBV6-5 with TRBJ1-1, with D unclear. The V and J ends lost 6 bases and 1 base respectively, with 6 bases between them. There are 12 residues in the CDR3. The germline CDR1 and CDR2 sequences are MNHEY and SVGAGI. CDR3 region: CASRRQNTEAFF. Written as DNA, the CDR3 is TGTGCCAGCAGGAGACAGAACACTGAAGCTTTCTTT.

This clonotype was counted many times. The gene calls are TRBV30 and TRBJ1-2, with 8 bases matching TRBD1. Germline CDR1 and CDR2: GTSNPN and SVGIG (reference sequence). This CDR3 spans 13 amino acids. The V gene end was trimmed by 4 bases and the J gene end by 4 bases; junction bases not matched to a gene: 5. The CDR3 DNA reads TGTGCCTGGAATACAGGGGGGGCCTATGGCTACACCTTC. Translation gives CAWNTGGAYGYTF.

This clonotype was recorded a few times. The chain carries TRBV2 and TRBJ1-1; no definite D call. CDR1 is SNHLY, CDR2 FYNNEI, per germline. The CDR3 runs to 13 residues. V shed 4 bases and J shed 4 bases, with 10 bases lying between them. The DNA of the CDR3 is TGTGCCAGCAGTGGTTTCTGGGGCACTGAAGCTTTCTTT. Translated: CASSGFWGTEAFF.

This clonotype was detected ten times or more. The rearrangement joins TRBV2 to TRBJ2-7; 10 bases match TRBD2. CDR1 is SNHLY and CDR2 is FYNNEI in the germline V gene. V lost 4 bases to trimming and J lost 5 bases; unmatched junction nucleotides: 5. This CDR3 is 14 amino acids long. CDR3 region: CASSAGLAVDEQYF. The CDR3 nucleotides are TGTGCCAGCAGTGCCGGACTAGCGGTGGACGAGCAGTACTTC.

On this clonotype: Compared with germline, one end of the junction differs, possibly owing to a read error. The chain uses TRBV7-2 and TRBJ2-1; tentative D call: TRBD2 (6 bases). This CDR3 comprises 14 residues. From germline, CDR1 is SGHTA and CDR2 FQGNSA. CDR3 DNA: TGTGCCAGCAGCCTAGCCGGGGGATCCCATGAGCAGTTCTTC. Its translation: CASSLAGGSHEQFF.

This clonotype was seen at least ten times. The chain joins TRBV6-2 or TRBV6-3 to TRBJ2-3; D is ambiguous. V dropped 4 bases and J dropped 1 base, with 12 bases sitting between them. This CDR3 is built from 15 residues. Germline CDR1 MNHEY, CDR2 SVGEGT. CDR3 sequence reads: CASSLGPGRTDTQYF. The CDR3 DNA follows: TGTGCCAGCAGTTTAGGCCCGGGCCGCACAGATACGCAGTATTTT.

This clonotype has at least ten counts. The rearrangement links TRBV5-5 to TRBJ2-2, with 7 bases matching TRBD1. CDR1 is SGHKS, CDR2 YYEKEE, per germline (reference sequence). The CDR3 runs 15 residues. The V segment lost 2 bases and the J segment 4 bases; nucleotides outside the gene matches: 5. The CDR3 bases are TGTGCCAGCAGCTTAGGGACAGTGACCACCGGGGAGCTGTTTTTT. Translated: CASSLGTVTTGELFF.